This T cell receptor (beta chain) comes out of a study of blood T cell repertoires in COVID-19. Some clones are missing from TCRdb's copy, which holds only in-frame ones; the method was immunoSEQ multiplex PCR. This table holds approximately 100,000 clones, 80% to 90% found once. This clone was seen more than once but under ten times. Trimming cost V 6 bases and J 8 bases; bases outside gene matches: 12. This CDR3 is 15 amino acids long. Per germline, CDR1 SEHNR and CDR2 FQNEAQ (reference sequence). The J gene is TRBJ1-4, the V gene TRBV7-9, with 7 bases that match TRBD1. The sequenced material came from PBMCs or T cells enriched from blood (not recorded which). This TCR was sampled from a woman aged 50 to 60 who had recovered from COVID-19. CDR3 coding DNA: TGTGCCAGCAGTCCACCGGGACAGCCGCGGGAAAAACTGTTTTTT. Residues: CASSPPGQPREKLFF.